This T cell receptor (beta chain) stems from a study of regulatory T cells in long-lasting Graves disease. Arm-PCR with iRepertoire HTBI primers amplified the CDR3 regions for these TCR beta libraries. TCRdb reprocessed the multiplex PCR reads with MiXCR, giving one entry per CDR3 protein. Of roughly 500,000 distinct CDR3 sequences in the sample, 20% to 25% were seen once. CDR1 and CDR2 from the germline V gene are SGHTA and FQGNSA. CDR3 size: 13 residues. The ends lost 5 bases at V and 3 bases at J; junction bases unmatched: 4. Time point specified: persistent/refractory GD, antithyroid drugs over 5 years with positive TRAb. With RNA extracted from PBMCs as input, the TCR library was made. This clonotype was observed at least ten times. Antigen: not known. A read error is possible here, since a much larger clone lies one base away. Findings and caveats of the study: Among the persistent patients, 2,741 public clonotypes were shared, more than the approximately 1,000 shared among new patients.

This TCR derives from a female donor with Graves disease. The rearrangement links TRBV7-2 to TRBJ2-7; 7 bases map to TRBD1. The specimen was peripheral blood mononuclear cells (PBMCs), collected when the disease was refractory, from a patient treated with antithyroid drugs. CDR3 coding DNA: TGTGCCAGCAGCCCGGGACAGCGCTACGAGCAGTACTTC. Translating gives CASSPGQRYEQYF. The full variable domain, completed using reference TRBV7-2 and TRBJ2-7, is GAGVSQSPSNKVTEKGKDVELRCDPISGHTALYWYRQSLGQGLEFLIYFQGNSAPDKSGLPSDRFSAERTGGSVSTLTIQRTQQEDSAVYLCASSPGQRYEQYFGPGTRLTVT.